The following is a TCR beta chain sequence with its context. Per germline, CDR1 LNHDA and CDR2 SQIVND (reference sequence). The CDR3 consists of 14 residues. V lost 4 bases and J 2 bases, leaving 11 bases between the germline ends. In the authors' methods: Researchers report that nucleated cell counts were estimated from reference gene primer amplification. Here immunoSEQ multiplex PCR was the method, and the copy in TCRdb shows in-frame clones only, minus some. V and J calls and clone size are copied from that table; D and trimming were computed from the DNA. This table has fewer than 450,000 clones, about 90% appearing once. This sample stems from a study of blood T cell repertoires in COVID-19. Study-wide context: Donors in the United States, Italy and Spain gave samples during acute or convalescent COVID-19. Nucleic acid was either cDNA or gDNA, and it came from T cells, B-cell-depleted T cells, or PBMCs.

The chain is built from TRBV19 and TRBJ1-1; D remains unclear. The TCR was taken from a woman under 30 who had recovered from COVID-19. Sequencing input: peripheral blood. CDR3 amino acids: CASSRRATNTEAFF. The CDR3 DNA sequence: TGTGCCAGTAGTAGGCGGGCTACTAACACTGAAGCTTTCTTT.